A selection of T cell receptor beta chains follows, all from one sample in a study of blood T cells in healthy people across ages. MiXCR was run by TCRdb on the 5' RACE reads, yielding one entry per CDR3 protein. The sample holds about 1.1 million distinct CDR3 sequences, 35% to 45% seen once. Sequenced material: blood. The receptors were sampled from a man younger than 30 in good health. CDR3s include the opening cysteine and the closing phenylalanine or tryptophan. Each record gives: CDR3 protein, clone size, V gene, J gene. Clone size appears in some rows only: once, few, many, or a class for an expanded clone.

CDR3aa: CASSLAQELQGGYGYTF
abundance: few
v_gene: TRBV11-2
j_gene: TRBJ1-2

CDR3aa: CASSQEGVQGAGDTQYF
abundance: few
v_gene: TRBV4-1
j_gene: TRBJ2-3

CDR3aa: CASSTQTGLVQPQHF
abundance: .
v_gene: TRBV28
j_gene: TRBJ1-5

CDR3aa: CASRRDRDSPPHF
abundance: .
v_gene: TRBV28
j_gene: TRBJ1-6

CDR3aa: CATTAVGGTEAFF
abundance: .
v_gene: TRBV15
j_gene: TRBJ1-1

CDR3aa: CSANKNTEAFF
abundance: few
v_gene: TRBV29-1
j_gene: TRBJ1-1

CDR3aa: CASSFFRGASSEKLFF
abundance: many
v_gene: TRBV12-3/TRBV12-4
j_gene: TRBJ1-4

CDR3aa: CASSPTPQGNNEQFF
abundance: .
v_gene: TRBV4-1
j_gene: TRBJ2-1

CDR3aa: CASSLDIEAEDTQYF
abundance: .
v_gene: TRBV11-2
j_gene: TRBJ2-3

CDR3aa: CASSQASRASNSPLHF
abundance: .
v_gene: TRBV4-3
j_gene: TRBJ1-6

CDR3aa: CASSQNAGGAVWEQFF
abundance: .
v_gene: TRBV4-2
j_gene: TRBJ2-1

CDR3aa: CASSSPREALNEQFF
abundance: once
v_gene: TRBV12-3/TRBV12-4
j_gene: TRBJ2-1

CDR3aa: CSAETGGGGDTQYF
abundance: few
v_gene: TRBV29-1
j_gene: TRBJ2-3

CDR3aa: CASSGRAGRQPQHF
abundance: .
v_gene: TRBV6-1
j_gene: TRBJ1-5

CDR3aa: CASMSNYGYTF
abundance: few
v_gene: TRBV7-2
j_gene: TRBJ1-2

CDR3aa: CSVDGGGQGYNEQFF
abundance: .
v_gene: TRBV29-1
j_gene: TRBJ2-1

CDR3aa: CASSHYRYQETQYF
abundance: few
v_gene: TRBV6-1
j_gene: TRBJ2-5

CDR3aa: CASSFSQGNQPQHF
abundance: few
v_gene: TRBV12-3/TRBV12-4
j_gene: TRBJ1-5

CDR3aa: CASSLGPVSYEQYF
abundance: few
v_gene: TRBV13
j_gene: TRBJ2-7

CDR3aa: CASSLGVRRSNTEAFF
abundance: few
v_gene: TRBV11-2
j_gene: TRBJ1-1

CDR3aa: CASSVAQRTSHNEQFF
abundance: .
v_gene: TRBV9
j_gene: TRBJ2-1

CDR3aa: CAIRTGKKSTDTQYF
abundance: .
v_gene: TRBV10-3
j_gene: TRBJ2-3

CDR3aa: CSAHPGQRIEETQYF
abundance: .
v_gene: TRBV20-1
j_gene: TRBJ2-5

CDR3aa: CASSQVRRGQNGYTF
abundance: .
v_gene: TRBV3-1
j_gene: TRBJ1-2

CDR3aa: CASSSLSHEQFF
abundance: many
v_gene: TRBV7-2
j_gene: TRBJ2-1

CDR3aa: CASSSPGEANYGYTF
abundance: few
v_gene: TRBV27
j_gene: TRBJ1-2

CDR3aa: CASRGTGDPNTEAFF
abundance: .
v_gene: TRBV7-9
j_gene: TRBJ1-1

CDR3aa: CASSQWGGSTDMQYF
abundance: .
v_gene: TRBV14
j_gene: TRBJ2-3

CDR3aa: CASGFSGREQFF
abundance: .
v_gene: TRBV12-5
j_gene: TRBJ2-1

CDR3aa: CASSPPGGRKEKLFF
abundance: .
v_gene: TRBV28
j_gene: TRBJ1-4

CDR3aa: CSATGTGANGHTF
abundance: .
v_gene: TRBV20-1
j_gene: TRBJ1-2

CDR3aa: CSARGPRDRSTGTQYF
abundance: .
v_gene: TRBV20-1
j_gene: TRBJ2-3

CDR3aa: CSDSRGWGETQYF
abundance: few
v_gene: TRBV29-1
j_gene: TRBJ2-5

CDR3aa: CSALVPKRAEYYGYTF
abundance: few
v_gene: TRBV20-1
j_gene: TRBJ1-2

CDR3aa: CSVRRGIDNEQYF
abundance: .
v_gene: TRBV29-1
j_gene: TRBJ2-5

CDR3aa: CASSANPLNTGELFF
abundance: .
v_gene: TRBV9
j_gene: TRBJ2-2

CDR3aa: CASSFRPLNEKLFF
abundance: few
v_gene: TRBV5-1
j_gene: TRBJ1-4

CDR3aa: CASSRQGSRGGYTF
abundance: few
v_gene: TRBV12-3/TRBV12-4
j_gene: TRBJ1-2

CDR3aa: CASSQEDRPKETQYF
abundance: few
v_gene: TRBV14
j_gene: TRBJ2-5

CDR3aa: CASRIGGEQFF
abundance: .
v_gene: TRBV27
j_gene: TRBJ2-1

CDR3aa: CASSQQLQETQYF
abundance: many
v_gene: TRBV14
j_gene: TRBJ2-5

CDR3aa: CASSVDWGTDTQYF
abundance: .
v_gene: TRBV9
j_gene: TRBJ2-3

CDR3aa: CASSPGTGFMNTEAFF
abundance: many
v_gene: TRBV12-3/TRBV12-4
j_gene: TRBJ1-1

CDR3aa: CASRQTPRQGRRELFF
abundance: .
v_gene: TRBV11-2
j_gene: TRBJ2-2

CDR3aa: CASSQVTGEAYEQYF
abundance: few
v_gene: TRBV4-2
j_gene: TRBJ2-7

CDR3aa: CASSYSLDLQETQYF
abundance: few
v_gene: TRBV6-2/TRBV6-3
j_gene: TRBJ2-5

CDR3aa: CASRARPTPYNEQFF
abundance: few
v_gene: TRBV28
j_gene: TRBJ2-1

CDR3aa: CATSVQGGSEQYF
abundance: many
v_gene: TRBV24-1
j_gene: TRBJ2-7

CDR3aa: CASSFGDGGADTQYF
abundance: .
v_gene: TRBV12-3/TRBV12-4
j_gene: TRBJ2-3

CDR3aa: CASRGGGGKNIQYF
abundance: .
v_gene: TRBV27
j_gene: TRBJ2-4

CDR3aa: CASSLGDANNEQFF
abundance: .
v_gene: TRBV5-1
j_gene: TRBJ2-1

CDR3aa: CASSLWGNYGCTF
abundance: .
v_gene: TRBV27
j_gene: TRBJ1-2

CDR3aa: CASTDAGRGRSGDAQYF
abundance: .
v_gene: TRBV6-6
j_gene: TRBJ2-3

CDR3aa: CASSSHSGQNTEAFF
abundance: .
v_gene: TRBV3-1
j_gene: TRBJ1-1

CDR3aa: CAISEMIAGENEQFF
abundance: .
v_gene: TRBV10-3
j_gene: TRBJ2-1

CDR3aa: CASSLTPRAGQALHF
abundance: .
v_gene: TRBV7-2
j_gene: TRBJ1-6

CDR3aa: CASSQEATNEKLFF
abundance: many
v_gene: TRBV4-3
j_gene: TRBJ1-4